These 22 T cell receptor beta chains originate from one sample sequenced in a study of blood T cell repertoires in COVID-19. Data came from immunoSEQ multiplex PCR; TCRdb stores just in-frame clones and leaves some out. This table has more than 85,000 clones, more than 80% appearing once. The sequenced sample was peripheral blood. The receptors derive from a human donor in a cohort sampled during active COVID-19.

The chain uses TRBV5-4 and TRBJ2-1, with D possibly matching TRBD2 (5 bases). Looked up from germline, CDR1 is SGHNT and CDR2 is YYREEE (reference sequence). V gave up 0 bases and J gave up 10 bases, with 17 bases separating them. The CDR3 loop spans 15 amino acids. CDR3 nucleotides: TGTGCCAGCAGCTTGGGAGGACTTACGGGGAACGAGCAGTTCTTC. Amino acid sequence: CASSLGGLTGNEQFF.

The V call is TRBV7-2, the J call TRBJ2-7, with 11 bases aligning to TRBD1. The junction had 6 bases not matched to a gene; V was cut back by 5 bases and J by 6 bases. Germline V gives CDR1 SGHTA, CDR2 FQGNSA. This CDR3 comprises 14 residues. The CDR3 DNA sequence: TGTGCCAGCAGCCGGCGGGACAGGGGGTCCGAGCAGTACTTC. It encodes CASSRRDRGSEQYF.

The rearrangement joins TRBV1 to TRBJ2-2; the D segment call TRBD2 is taken from the table without a DNA check. TRBV1 is a pseudogene locus. This CDR3 contains 13 residues. Here the CDR3 DNA reads TGCACCAGCAGCCAAGATCGAGAAGGGGAGCTGTTTTTT. Protein: CTSSQDREGELFF.

CDR3 in amino acids: CASRSGSTGNYGYTF. CDR3 bases: TGTGCCAGCAGATCCGGCTCTACAGGGAACTATGGCTACACCTTC. The chain is built from TRBV6-5 and TRBJ1-2; possible D gene TRBD1, 6 bases. V was clipped by 6 bases and J by 2 bases, with 16 bases between them. The CDR3 is 15 residues long. Germline CDR1 MNHEY, CDR2 SVGAGI.

The rearrangement joins TRBV7-9 to TRBJ1-4, with D unresolved. V lost 1 base, J lost 11 bases, and 11 bases lay in between. The CDR3 is made up of 13 amino acids. Germline values: CDR1 SEHNR, CDR2 FQNEAQ (reference sequence). The CDR3 protein is CASSLVGPGKLFF. The CDR3 nucleotides are TGTGCCAGCAGCTTAGTTGGGCCCGGCAAACTGTTTTTT.

V and J are TRBV2 and TRBJ1-1; D gene uncertain. V was trimmed by 6 bases and J by 5 bases, leaving 4 bases between them. This CDR3 spans 10 amino acids. Germline CDR1 and CDR2: SNHLY and FYNNEI. In DNA form, the CDR3 reads TGTGCCAGCAGGAGGACTGAAGCTTTCTTT. It is translated as CASRRTEAFF.

This clone was seen only once. The chain couples TRBV28 to TRBJ2-1, with 10 bases that match TRBD1. J was trimmed by 2 bases and V by 8 bases; bases with no gene match: 6. Germline CDR1 reads MDHEN; CDR2 reads SYDVKM. This CDR3 is built from 15 residues. As DNA, the CDR3 is TGTGCCAGCCGAGCGGGGACAGGGGCCTACAATGAGCAGTTCTTC. Translated, it gives CASRAGTGAYNEQFF.

V usage is TRBV19 and J usage is TRBJ2-3; TRBD2 is a possible D gene (5 bases). The V end was cut by 8 bases, the J end by 4 bases, with 19 bases between. This CDR3 has 15 residues. CDR1 is LNHDA, CDR2 SQIVND, per germline (reference sequence). CDR3 sequence: CASGRGTNPADTQYF. CDR3 bases: TGTGCCAGTGGACGGGGAACAAATCCAGCAGATACGCAGTATTTT. Combining the CDR3 with reference TRBV19 and TRBJ2-3 gives the whole variable domain DGGITQSPKYLFRKEGQNVTLSCEQNLNHDAMYWYRQDPGQGLRLIYYSQIVNDFQKGDIAEGYSVSREKKESFPLTVTSAQKNPTAFYLCASGRGTNPADTQYFGPGTRLTVL.

V gene TRBV28 combines with J gene TRBJ1-6, with D unresolved. V lost 3 bases and J 9 bases, leaving 6 bases between the germline ends. CDR1 is MDHEN, CDR2 SYDVKM, per germline. The CDR3 sequence is 12 residues long. The CDR3 DNA follows: TGTGCCAGCAGTTTTATCAGTTCACCCCTCCACTTT. Translating gives CASSFISSPLHF.

The chain uses TRBV6-2 or TRBV6-3 and TRBJ1-5, with D maybe TRBD1 (6 bases). V was shortened by 4 bases and J by 0 bases, with 7 bases between the two germline ends. This CDR3 region has 14 residues. Germline V gene lookup returns CDR1 MNHEY and CDR2 SVGEGT. The CDR3: CASSWTASNQPQHF. In DNA, the CDR3 is TGTGCCAGCAGTTGGACAGCTAGCAATCAGCCCCAGCATTTT.

The chain uses TRBV5-1 and TRBJ1-1; tentative D call: TRBD1 (6 bases). Germline V gives CDR1 SGHRS, CDR2 YFSETQ. Deletions cut 4 bases from V and 10 bases from J, with 17 bases between. The CDR3 totals 13 residues. The CDR3 bases are TGCGCCAGCAGCATAGGACAGCACTCCGGAGCTTTCTTT. This sequence encodes CASSIGQHSGAFF.

The J gene is TRBJ2-2, the V gene TRBV1; TRBD2 is taken as the D call from the table, unchecked against the DNA. TRBV1 is annotated as a pseudogene. The CDR3 loop spans 19 amino acids. The CDR3 DNA sequence: TGCACCAGCAGCCAAGGCCTCCCTAGCGGGGGACCTGACACCGGGGAGCTGTTTTTT. As protein: CTSSQGLPSGGPDTGELFF.

The chain employs TRBV27 and TRBJ1-1; 7 bases fit TRBD1. The CDR3 is 13 residues long. Germline V CDR1 and CDR2: MNHEY, SMNVEV (reference sequence). V dropped 5 bases and J dropped 8; count of bases not matched to a gene: 8. CDR3 sequence reads: CASSPRTGEEAFF. CDR3 coding DNA: TGTGCCAGCAGTCCGAGGACAGGCGAGGAAGCTTTCTTT.

The V call is TRBV7-2, the J call TRBJ2-5, with TRBD2 matching 13 bases. V dropped 5 bases and J dropped 7; count of bases not matched to a gene: 4. Germline V gives CDR1 SGHTA, CDR2 FQGNSA. This CDR3 contains 14 residues. The CDR3 reads CASSRGTSGATQYF. The CDR3 nucleotides read TGTGCCAGCAGCAGAGGGACTAGCGGGGCGACCCAGTACTTC.

The chain has TRBV7-8 and TRBJ2-2, with D perhaps matching TRBD1 (5 bases). Between the trimmed V and J ends, which lost 9 bases and 1 base, there was a span of 12 bases. Looked up from germline, CDR1 is SGHVS and CDR2 is FQNEAQ. The CDR3 covers 14 residues. CDR3 in DNA: TGTGCCAGTACGATCGACAGGAACACCGGGGAGCTGTTTTTT. This encodes CASTIDRNTGELFF. Looking up the rest from reference TRBV7-8 and TRBJ2-2 gives the full variable domain: GAGVSQSPRYKVAKRGQDVALRCDPISGHVSLFWYQQALGQGPEFLTYFQNEAQLDKSGLPSDRFFAERPEGSVSTLKIQRTQQEDSAVYLCASTIDRNTGELFFGEGSRLTVL.

This clone was observed a handful of times. In nucleotides, the CDR3 is TGTGCCAGCAGCCAAACGACTAGCGGGGGCCCTGAGCAGTTCTTC. This translates into CASSQTTSGGPEQFF. The chain employs TRBV4-2 and TRBJ2-1; TRBD2 matches at 12 bases. V shed 2 bases and J 9 bases; nucleotides not matched to a gene: 5. Germline assignment: CDR1 LGHNA and CDR2 YNFKEQ. CDR3 length: 15 residues.

The chain combines TRBV3-1 (or the pseudogene TRBV3-2) with TRBJ2-7; 10 bases fit TRBD2. Germline CDR1 reads LGHDT; CDR2 reads YNNKEL (reference sequence). The J segment lost 6 bases and the V segment lost 2 bases, leaving 4 bases of the junction unmatched. CDR3 length: 14 amino acids. CDR3 sequence reads: CASSQSGGASEQYF. CDR3 in DNA: TGTGCCAGCAGCCAAAGCGGGGGGGCGTCCGAGCAGTACTTC.

The rearrangement links TRBV5-8 to TRBJ2-7; TRBD1 agrees at 8 bases. The length of the CDR3 is 14 residues. The J segment lost 1 base and the V segment lost 4 bases, leaving 4 bases of the junction unmatched. Germline CDR1 is SGHTS and CDR2 is YDEGEE. CDR3 region: CASSLRDRSYEQYF. Written as DNA, the CDR3 is TGTGCCAGCAGCCTCCGGGACAGGTCCTACGAGCAGTACTTC.

The rearrangement uses TRBV7-9 and TRBJ1-5; 10 bases match TRBD1. This CDR3 is built from 14 residues. The trim removed 5 bases at V and 7 bases at J, leaving 5 bases unmatched. Germline CDR1 is SEHNR and CDR2 is FQNEAQ (reference sequence). The CDR3 is CASSLRDRGQPQHF. The CDR3 DNA follows: TGTGCCAGCAGCCTAAGGGACAGGGGCCAGCCCCAGCATTTT.

The chain combines TRBV7-2 with TRBJ1-1; 8 bases are a match to TRBD1. The CDR3 covers 14 residues. V gave up 4 bases and J gave up 5 bases; unmatched junction bases: 6. The germline gives CDR1 SGHTA, CDR2 FQGNSA. This CDR3 reads CASSSRQGWTEAFF. DNA of the CDR3: TGTGCCAGCAGCTCCCGACAGGGGTGGACTGAAGCTTTCTTT.

The chain employs TRBV19 and TRBJ1-2; D remains unclear. This CDR3 contains 16 residues. Germline V gene sequence: CDR1 LNHDA, CDR2 SQIVND (reference sequence). V was trimmed by 5 bases and J by 4 bases, leaving 20 bases between them. CDR3: CASSQREGGRFYGYTF. In DNA form, the CDR3 reads TGTGCCAGTAGTCAGCGAGAGGGAGGGAGATTCTATGGCTACACCTTC.

This clone was counted a few times. The chain has TRBV11-3 and TRBJ2-2, with 7 bases aligning to TRBD2. The CDR3 has 15 amino acids. Germline V gene lookup returns CDR1 SGHNT and CDR2 YENEEA. After removal of 5 bases from V and 0 bases from J, the junction contained 3 bases not matched to a gene. CDR3 amino acids: CASSRGGTNTGELFF. The DNA for the CDR3 is TGTGCCAGCAGCCGCGGGGGAACGAACACCGGGGAGCTGTTTTTT.